This TCR beta chain comes out of a study of blood T cell repertoires in COVID-19. The overall study: Whether acute or convalescent, the COVID-19 samples came from the United States, Italy and Spain. From T cells, B-cell-depleted T cells, or PBMCs came the material, which was cDNA or gDNA.

How the authors handled the data: Reference gene primer amplification in the assay estimated nucleated cell counts. Measured with immunoSEQ multiplex PCR; TCRdb has only the in-frame clones, and not every one. That table furnishes V, J and clone size, whereas the DNA furnished D and trimming. The sample lists about 110,000 clones, approximately 83% occurring once. This CDR3 contains 13 residues. Looked up from germline, CDR1 is SNHLY and CDR2 is FYNNEI. The ends were cut back, 6 bases at V and 2 bases at J, with 8 bases in the middle. This TCR came from a man aged 50 to 60 with acute or convalescent COVID-19. The V and J genes are TRBV2 and TRBJ1-5, with D unresolved. Sequencing used peripheral blood. The chain's CDR3 is CASRREGNQPQHF. CDR3 DNA sequence: TGTGCCAGCAGGAGGGAGGGCAATCAGCCCCAGCATTTT.